A single sample gave rise to the 20 T cell receptor beta chains below, sequenced in a study of T cell responses to AZD1222 COVID-19 vaccine. This table comes from immunoSEQ multiplex PCR, and its TCRdb copy is limited to in-frame clones, with some not included. Found here are under 200,000 clones, roughly 92% of them singletons; the top ten hold about 3.6%. Sequenced here: peripheral blood, sampled 28 days after the second dose of the MenACWY control vaccine. The receptors stem from an adult who received the MenACWY meningococcal vaccine as a control.

V usage is TRBV7-8 and J usage is TRBJ1-2, with 7 nucleotides matching TRBD1. The CDR3 totals 14 residues. V trimming: 2 bases; J trimming: 3 bases; junction bases outside the gene matches: 3. Germline CDR1 and CDR2: SGHVS and FQNEAQ. This chain's CDR3 is CASSLQGGDYGYTF. DNA for the CDR3: TGTGCCAGCAGCTTACAGGGGGGTGACTATGGCTACACCTTC.

The V call is TRBV28, the J call TRBJ2-6; 7 bases are a match to TRBD1. The germline V gene encodes CDR1 MDHEN and CDR2 SYDVKM. This CDR3 contains 16 residues. With 8 bases clipped from V and 2 bases from J, the junction kept 9 bases outside the gene matches. CDR3 sequence reads: CASRSGTEAGANVLTF. Written as DNA, the CDR3 is TGTGCCAGCCGATCCGGGACAGAAGCTGGGGCCAACGTCCTGACTTTC.

CDR3 sequence: CASTPERRGHGYTF. CDR3 nucleotide sequence: TGTGCCAGCACCCCGGAGAGGAGGGGACATGGCTACACCTTC. This chain joins TRBV2 and TRBJ1-2; the D gene is possibly TRBD1 (5 bases). CDR1 is SNHLY and CDR2 is FYNNEI in the germline V gene. This CDR3 has 14 amino acids. The V end was cut by 7 bases, the J end by 6 bases, with 18 bases between.

This chain joins TRBV6-1 and TRBJ2-7; D possibly corresponds to TRBD1 (6 bases). V lost 7 bases and J lost 3, with 16 bases in between. This CDR3 is 14 amino acids long. The germline V gene has CDR1 MNHNS and CDR2 SASEGT. The CDR3 DNA is TGTGCCAGCACTATGGGGGCGGGCATCTACGAGCAGTACTTC. Its protein is CASTMGAGIYEQYF.

This clone was observed once. This chain links TRBV27 with TRBJ2-5; 8 bases match TRBD2. Germline loops: CDR1 MNHEY, CDR2 SMNVEV (reference sequence). The CDR3 contains 15 residues. Trimming removed 6 bases from V and 6 bases from J; junction bases left unmatched: 12. CDR3 sequence: CASSTPTGGDKTQYF. The CDR3 DNA sequence: TGTGCCAGCAGCACCCCGACGGGGGGGGATAAGACCCAGTACTTC.

The chain joins TRBV5-1 to TRBJ1-1, with D unclear. The V end was cut by 0 bases, the J end by 5 bases, with 17 bases between. Germline V gene lookup returns CDR1 SGHRS and CDR2 YFSETQ. CDR3 length equals 16 residues. CDR3 amino acids: CASSLGAGSSGTEAFF. In DNA form, the CDR3 reads TGCGCCAGCAGCTTGGGGGCCGGCTCCTCGGGAACTGAAGCTTTCTTT.

The chain uses TRBV4-1 and TRBJ2-7; 9 bases agree with TRBD1. The V gene end was trimmed by 4 bases and the J gene end by 4 bases; junction bases not matched to a gene: 8. CDR3 length: 15 residues. CDR1 is MGHRA, CDR2 YSYEKL, per germline. The CDR3 bases are TGCGCCAGCAGCCCCCGGGACAGGGAGTCATACGAGCAGTACTTC. This encodes CASSPRDRESYEQYF.

This sequence joins TRBV14 and TRBJ2-1; D gene ambiguous. Trimming took 4 bases from V and 0 from J, leaving 10 bases between them. CDR1 and CDR2 (germline): SGHDN, FVKESK. This CDR3 has 15 residues. CDR3 bases: TGTGCCAGCAGCCCGATTGTCCGCTCCTACAATGAGCAGTTCTTC. Protein sequence: CASSPIVRSYNEQFF.

V usage is TRBV6-5 and J usage is TRBJ1-5; 9 bases align to TRBD1. Germline V gives CDR1 MNHEY, CDR2 SVGAGI. After removal of 6 bases from V and 0 bases from J, the junction contained 3 bases not matched to a gene. There are 15 residues in the CDR3. CDR3 loop: CASRRDRDSNQPQHF. The CDR3 DNA follows: TGTGCCAGCAGAAGGGACAGGGATAGCAATCAGCCCCAGCATTTT.

This chain links TRBV6-1 with TRBJ2-3; TRBD2 matches at 10 bases. V shed 4 bases, J shed 5 bases, and the junction held 9 bases outside the gene matches. CDR1 MNHNS and CDR2 SASEGT come from the germline V gene. This CDR3 spans 16 amino acids. CDR3: CASSGTSGIILDTQYF. The DNA for the CDR3 is TGTGCCAGCAGTGGGACTAGCGGTATAATCTTAGATACGCAGTATTTT.

This clone was seen once. This chain links TRBV7-3 with TRBJ2-3; D gene unclear. V gave up 0 bases and J gave up 2 bases, with 6 bases separating them. Per germline, CDR1 SGHTA and CDR2 FQGTGA. The CDR3 has 14 residues. This CDR3 is CASSLTDSTDTQYF. The CDR3 DNA reads as TGTGCCAGCAGCTTAACTGACTCCACAGATACGCAGTATTTT. Full variable domain (remainder filled in from reference TRBV7-3 and TRBJ2-3): GAGVSQTPSNKVTEKGKYVELRCDPISGHTALYWYRQSLGQGPEFLIYFQGTGAADDSGLPNDRFFAVRPEGSVSTLKIQRTERGDSAVYLCASSLTDSTDTQYFGPGTRLTVL.

This clone has a single count. The V gene is TRBV7-9, the J gene TRBJ1-2; D might be TRBD1 (5 bases). Germline V gene data show CDR1 as SEHNR and CDR2 as FQNEAQ (reference sequence). The V and J ends lost 6 bases and 5 bases respectively, with 13 bases between them. The CDR3 is made up of 13 amino acids. Written as DNA, the CDR3 is TGTGCCAGCAGTTCCCCCCCAGGGTATGGCTACACCTTC. It yields the protein CASSSPPGYGYTF.

The chain carries TRBV30 and TRBJ1-3, with TRBD1 as a possible D gene (5 bases). The V gene lost 1 base and the J gene lost 3 bases, with 7 bases spanning the gap. The germline V gene encodes CDR1 GTSNPN and CDR2 SVGIG (reference sequence). The CDR3 consists of 13 residues. DNA for the CDR3: TGTGCCTGGAGTGGCAGGGATGGAAACACCATATATTTT. It is translated as CAWSGRDGNTIYF.

This rearrangement joins TRBV28 to TRBJ1-2, with D possibly being TRBD1 (5 bases). V lost 3 bases, J lost 0 bases, and 17 bases lay in between. The germline V gene has CDR1 MDHEN and CDR2 SYDVKM. The CDR3 spans 17 residues. CDR3 amino acids: CASSFRDRGIPNYGYTF. The CDR3 bases are TGTGCCAGCAGTTTTCGGGATAGGGGCATTCCTAACTATGGCTACACCTTC.

V usage is TRBV28 and J usage is TRBJ2-1; 9 bases line up with TRBD1. Germline V gene sequence: CDR1 MDHEN, CDR2 SYDVKM. V shed 5 bases, J shed 8 bases, and the junction held 13 bases outside the gene matches. This CDR3 spans 16 amino acids. The DNA of the CDR3 is TGTGCCAGCAGTCGACCCAGGGGGACAGGGTTAGATGAGCAGTTCTTC. It translates to CASSRPRGTGLDEQFF.

V and J are TRBV19 and TRBJ2-6; the D gene is possibly TRBD2 (6 bases). The CDR3 covers 15 residues. The germline CDR1 and CDR2 sequences are LNHDA and SQIVND (reference sequence). V lost 11 bases and J 0 bases, leaving 14 bases between the germline ends. CDR3 coding DNA: TGTGCCGGCGGGACTTTTACCTCTGGGGCCAACGTCCTGACTTTC. Amino acids: CAGGTFTSGANVLTF.

This clone turned up a few times. The chain couples TRBV3-1 (or the pseudogene TRBV3-2) to TRBJ1-4; possible D gene TRBD1, 5 bases. This CDR3 spans 14 amino acids. CDR1 is LGHDT and CDR2 is YNNKEL in the germline V gene (reference sequence). Trimming removed 0 bases from V and 14 bases from J, with 16 bases in between. The CDR3 loop is CASSQDGRVNGLFF. The CDR3 DNA reads TGTGCCAGCAGCCAAGACGGCAGGGTAAACGGCCTGTTTTTT.

The rearrangement uses TRBV5-1 and TRBJ2-3, with 8 bases identical to TRBD2. V shed 3 bases and J 1 base; nucleotides not matched to a gene: 7. The length of the CDR3 is 16 residues. Germline-derived CDR1 and CDR2 are SGHRS and YFSETQ. The CDR3, as DNA: TGCGCCAGCAGCTCCCTAACGACTAGCGGCACAGATACGCAGTATTTT. Its translation is CASSSLTTSGTDTQYF.

This clone was seen only a few times. The chain links TRBV14 to TRBJ2-3; 7 bases line up with TRBD1. Germline V gene lookup returns CDR1 SGHDN and CDR2 FVKESK. V lost 0 bases, J lost 0 bases, and 6 bases stayed unmatched. This CDR3 contains 17 residues. The CDR3 protein is CASSQDRRGRSTDTQYF. The CDR3 DNA is TGTGCCAGCAGCCAAGATCGAAGGGGGCGAAGCACAGATACGCAGTATTTT.

V and J are TRBV19 and TRBJ2-5; a weak D match, TRBD2 (5 bases). Trimming left V 4 bases short and J 0 bases short, with 9 bases between. There are 14 residues in the CDR3. Germline CDR1 is LNHDA and CDR2 is SQIVND (reference sequence). CDR3 coding DNA: TGTGCCAGTAGTAAGAACGGGAACCAAGAGACCCAGTACTTC. Translating it yields CASSKNGNQETQYF.